The next 30 T cell receptor beta chains were all read from a single sample in a study of radiotherapy plus CTLA-4 blockade in lung cancer. Sequenced by immunoSEQ multiplex PCR; TCRdb stores in-frame clones only, minus some. There are over 45,000 clones in the sample; over 75% occur only once, and around 16% lies in the top ten. The specimen comprised peripheral blood, sampled from a patient treated with radiotherapy plus ipilimumab. The receptors come from a human donor with non-small cell lung cancer who had a complete response to radiotherapy plus ipilimumab.

The chain employs TRBV18 and TRBJ1-3; TRBD1 is a possible D gene (5 bases). The CDR3 has 17 residues. Germline CDR1 and CDR2: KGHSH and LQKENI. Trimming shortened V by 3 bases and J by 0 bases, and 15 bases separated the two germline ends. Here the CDR3 DNA reads TGTGCCAGCTCACCGCCCGGGACTTCCTACTCTGGAAACACCATATATTTT. This gives the protein CASSPPGTSYSGNTIYF.

This rearrangement joins TRBV12-5 to TRBJ2-1; D is undetermined. Trimming stripped 0 bases from V and 8 bases from J, with 8 bases between. The CDR3 runs 13 residues. Per germline, CDR1 LGHNT and CDR2 FRNRAP. CDR3 protein: CASGLVLGDEQFF. CDR3 sequence (DNA): TGTGCTAGTGGTTTGGTCTTAGGAGATGAGCAGTTCTTC.

The chain carries TRBV7-9 and TRBJ1-1; D gene ambiguous. Looked up from germline, CDR1 is SEHNR and CDR2 is FQNEAQ (reference sequence). The CDR3 has 13 amino acids. V lost 5 bases, J lost 6 bases, and 13 bases lay in between. The CDR3 DNA reads TGTGCCAGCAGCCAGACTCGAGACGCTGAAGCTTTCTTT. Translated: CASSQTRDAEAFF.

The chain links TRBV19 to TRBJ1-1, with D perhaps TRBD1 (5 bases). V shed 6 bases and J shed 1 base, with 9 bases lying between them. Germline-derived CDR1 and CDR2 are LNHDA and SQIVND (reference sequence). The CDR3 covers 13 residues. CDR3 in DNA: TGTGCCAGTAGACAGGCGGCGAACACTGAAGCTTTCTTT. It yields the protein CASRQAANTEAFF.

This clone was detected only a few times. J is TRBJ2-7 and V is TRBV20-1; 10 bases map to TRBD2. Germline CDR1 DFQATT, CDR2 SNEGSKA (reference sequence). Trimming at V came to 6 bases and at J to 7 bases, leaving 3 bases not matched to a gene. The CDR3 totals 11 residues. Here the CDR3 DNA reads TGCAGTGCAGGGACTAGCGAAGAGCAGTACTTC. Amino acids: CSAGTSEEQYF.

The CDR3 sequence: CASSPDSGGATEQFF. The CDR3 region has the DNA TGTGCCAGCAGCCCCGACAGCGGGGGGGCTACTGAGCAGTTCTTC. This rearrangement joins TRBV2 to TRBJ2-1, with 10 nucleotides matching TRBD2. J lost 9 bases, V lost 6 bases, and 11 bases had no gene match. The CDR3 spans 15 residues. The germline CDR1 and CDR2 sequences are SNHLY and FYNNEI.

This clone was detected only a few times. The chain joins TRBV7-8 to TRBJ1-3, with a possible D match to TRBD1 (6 bases). CDR3 length: 14 residues. Germline V gives CDR1 SGHVS, CDR2 FQNEAQ. V lost 5 bases to trimming and J lost 4 bases, with 12 bases between them. In DNA form, the CDR3 reads TGTGCCAGCAGCAGCCGGGGGGCCGGAAACACCATATATTTT. Translated, it gives CASSSRGAGNTIYF.

The gene calls are TRBV9 and TRBJ2-7, with 8 bases that match TRBD1. CDR3 length equals 16 residues. V lost 1 base and J lost 3; bases outside the gene matches: 9. Per the germline V gene, CDR1 is SGDLS and CDR2 is YYNGEE. The CDR3, as DNA: TGTGCCAGCAGCGTACACCAGGGGGCGCAACGCTACGAGCAGTACTTC. Amino acids: CASSVHQGAQRYEQYF.

V is TRBV5-1 and J is TRBJ1-5; a weak D match, TRBD1 (5 bases). Germline CDR1 SGHRS, CDR2 YFSETQ. CDR3 length equals 15 residues. V lost 3 bases and J lost 1, with 11 bases in between. DNA of the CDR3: TGCGCCAGCAGCTCGGGGGAATTCAGCAATCAGCCCCAGCATTTT. Its translation: CASSSGEFSNQPQHF. Looking up the rest from reference TRBV5-1 and TRBJ1-5 gives the full variable domain: KAGVTQTPRYLIKTRGQQVTLSCSPISGHRSVSWYQQTPGQGLQFLFEYFSETQRNKGNFPGRFSGRQFSNSRSEMNVSTLELGDSALYLCASSSGEFSNQPQHFGDGTRLSIL.

V usage is TRBV10-3 and J usage is TRBJ2-2; D gene unclear. The CDR3 is 16 amino acids. Germline V gene sequence: CDR1 ENHRY, CDR2 SYGVKD. V lost 6 bases to trimming and J lost 0 bases, with 14 bases between them. CDR3 coding DNA: TGTGCCATCAGACAACCTCCTCCCCCGAACACCGGGGAGCTGTTTTTT. It encodes CAIRQPPPPNTGELFF.

This clone has only one observation. The chain recombines TRBV4-1 with TRBJ2-5, with D tentatively TRBD2 (5 bases). Per the germline V gene, CDR1 is MGHRA and CDR2 is YSYEKL. The length of the CDR3 is 16 residues. The V and J ends lost 0 bases and 5 bases respectively, with 16 bases between them. The CDR3 is CASSQDASRRSETQYF. The CDR3 DNA follows: TGCGCCAGCAGCCAAGATGCAAGCAGGAGGAGCGAGACCCAGTACTTC.

The rearrangement joins TRBV7-2 to TRBJ2-1; 11 bases align to TRBD2. The CDR3 consists of 15 residues. Trimming removed 6 bases from V and 5 bases from J; junction bases left unmatched: 6. Germline lookup yields CDR1 SGHTA and CDR2 FQGNSA. CDR3 sequence reads: CASREGLAVNNEQFF. In nucleotides, the CDR3 is TGTGCCAGCAGAGAGGGACTAGCGGTTAACAATGAGCAGTTCTTC.

This clone occurred once. The chain recombines TRBV6-1 with TRBJ2-7, with D unresolved. CDR1 and CDR2 from the germline V gene are MNHNS and SASEGT. The CDR3 runs to 16 residues. Trimming took off 0 bases at V and 1 base at J, with 13 bases between the two ends. The CDR3, as DNA: TGTGCCAGCAGTGAAGCCCCGCAGGTATATTCCTACGAGCAGTACTTC. Translating it yields CASSEAPQVYSYEQYF.

This clone was seen just once. The rearrangement links TRBV11-2 to TRBJ1-1, with D possibly being TRBD1 (6 bases). Trimming left V 6 bases short and J 4 bases short, with 9 bases between. CDR1 is SGHAT, CDR2 FQNNGV, per germline. The CDR3 spans 12 residues. The CDR3 nucleotides are TGTGCCAGCAGAAGGGGGGGCACTGAAGCTTTCTTT. Translated, it gives CASRRGGTEAFF.

This clone was counted a single time. J is TRBJ2-2 and V is TRBV30, with D possibly matching TRBD1 (6 bases). Germline V gene lookup returns CDR1 GTSNPN and CDR2 SVGIG (reference sequence). V was trimmed by 1 base and J by 1 base, leaving 13 bases between them. CDR3 size: 16 residues. CDR3 sequence: CAWSGGQGQNTGELFF. CDR3 in DNA: TGTGCCTGGAGTGGGGGGCAGGGCCAGAACACCGGGGAGCTGTTTTTT. The full variable domain, in which reference TRBV30 and TRBJ2-2 provide the parts outside the CDR3, is SQTIHQWPATLVQPVGSPLSLECTVEGTSNPNLYWYRQAAGRGLQLLFYSVGIGQISSEVPQNLSASRPQDRQFILSSKKLLLSDSGFYLCAWSGGQGQNTGELFFGEGSRLTVL.

This rearrangement joins TRBV6-5 to TRBJ1-2; TRBD1 matches 8 bases. The CDR3 contains 15 residues. CDR1 MNHEY and CDR2 SVGAGI come from the germline V gene. The J segment lost 5 bases and the V segment lost 3 bases, leaving 8 bases of the junction unmatched. CDR3 DNA sequence: TGTGCCAGCAGTTATTCGGACAGGGTGGTTTATGGCTACACCTTC. Its translation is CASSYSDRVVYGYTF.

J is TRBJ2-7 and V is TRBV7-8; 10 bases align to TRBD2. CDR3 length: 16 residues. The germline V gene encodes CDR1 SGHVS and CDR2 FQNEAQ. V shed 0 bases, J shed 9 bases, and the junction held 11 bases outside the gene matches. DNA for the CDR3: TGTGCCAGCAGCTTAGCGTTCGCTAGCGGGAGTAACGGGCAGTACGTC. Translation: CASSLAFASGSNGQYV.

A few counts support this clone. At the DNA level, this CDR3 is encoded by other sequences in the same sample as well. The chain links TRBV27 to TRBJ1-5, with D possibly being TRBD1 (6 bases). Trimming shortened V by 8 bases and J by 4 bases, and 15 bases separated the two germline ends. The CDR3 loop spans 14 amino acids. Germline assignment: CDR1 MNHEY and CDR2 SMNVEV (reference sequence). This chain's CDR3 is CASSQGGWNQPQHF. Here the CDR3 DNA reads TGTGCCAGCTCTCAAGGGGGTTGGAATCAGCCCCAGCATTTT.

This chain links TRBV6-1 with TRBJ2-2, with no clear D. The germline CDR1 and CDR2 sequences are MNHNS and SASEGT. V was shortened by 5 bases and J by 3 bases, with 10 bases between the two germline ends. The CDR3 loop spans 14 amino acids. CDR3 nucleotide sequence: TGTGCCAGCAGTCTCGGGTCTTACACCGGGGAGCTGTTTTTT. The encoded protein is CASSLGSYTGELFF.

On this clone: Other DNA sequences from this sample encode an identical CDR3 as well. The V gene is TRBV6-5, the J gene TRBJ1-2, with D unclear. The CDR3 is 14 amino acids. V was clipped by 5 bases and J by 0 bases, with 10 bases between them. Germline loops: CDR1 MNHEY, CDR2 SVGAGI. This CDR3 reads CASSQHGANYGYTF. The DNA for the CDR3 is TGTGCCAGCAGTCAACATGGAGCTAACTATGGCTACACCTTC.

The chain is built from TRBV7-8 and TRBJ1-5; no definite D call. From germline, CDR1 is SGHVS and CDR2 FQNEAQ. With 4 bases removed from V and 2 bases from J, the gap between germline ends came to 15 bases. This CDR3 has 16 amino acids. Here the CDR3 reads CASSSSRWFGNQPQHF. The CDR3 DNA follows: TGTGCCAGCAGCTCTTCCAGGTGGTTTGGCAATCAGCCCCAGCATTTT.

The table lists this clone with a count of one. The chain recombines TRBV5-1 with TRBJ2-6; weak D call: TRBD2 (7 bases). The CDR3 extends over 18 amino acids. V lost 1 base to trimming and J lost 0 bases, with 14 bases between them. In germline, CDR1 is SGHRS, CDR2 YFSETQ. DNA for the CDR3: TGCGCCAGCAGCTTGTCGGGGGGCTCCCGCTCTGGGGCCAACGTCCTGACTTTC. Translated, it gives CASSLSGGSRSGANVLTF.

V usage is TRBV7-6 and J usage is TRBJ1-1; D is uncertain. The V end was cut by 5 bases, the J end by 1 base, with 8 bases between. The germline gives CDR1 SGHVS, CDR2 FNYEAQ. The CDR3 sequence is 13 residues long. The CDR3 reads CASSQDSNTEAFF. The CDR3 DNA reads as TGTGCCAGCAGCCAGGACTCGAACACTGAAGCTTTCTTT.

The V gene is TRBV10-3, the J gene TRBJ2-3, with D possibly being TRBD1 (6 bases). Germline assignment: CDR1 ENHRY and CDR2 SYGVKD. Trimming removed 2 bases from V and 3 bases from J, with 9 bases in between. The CDR3 has 14 amino acids. The CDR3 is CAISEGGWTDTQYF. CDR3 in DNA: TGTGCCATCAGTGAGGGGGGCTGGACAGATACGCAGTATTTT.

This chain links TRBV7-2 with TRBJ2-3; TRBD2 agrees at 10 bases. The CDR3 has 16 amino acids. The germline V gene encodes CDR1 SGHTA and CDR2 FQGNSA. Trimming at V came to 5 bases and at J to 2 bases, leaving 7 bases not matched to a gene. For the CDR3, the DNA is TGTGCCAGCAGCCTCTCTAGCGGGGGTTACACAGATACGCAGTATTTT. Its translation is CASSLSSGGYTDTQYF.

The V and J genes are TRBV7-9 and TRBJ2-7; D may be TRBD1 (6 bases). The CDR3 is 16 residues long. CDR1 is SEHNR, CDR2 FQNEAQ, per germline (reference sequence). Deletions cut 4 bases from V and 7 bases from J, with 23 bases between. The CDR3 sequence is CASSSTRGEGGWEQYV. CDR3 in DNA: TGTGCCAGCAGCTCCACCAGGGGCGAGGGCGGGTGGGAGCAGTACGTC.

In this sample, this clone turned up a few times. The chain has TRBV7-9 and TRBJ2-7; 10 positions match TRBD1. The J segment lost 5 bases and the V segment lost 5 bases, leaving 9 bases of the junction unmatched. CDR1 is SEHNR, CDR2 FQNEAQ, per germline (reference sequence). This CDR3 contains 15 residues. CDR3 region: CASSPIPGTGDEQYF. The CDR3 nucleotides are TGTGCCAGCAGCCCCATTCCCGGGACAGGGGACGAGCAGTACTTC.

V usage is TRBV6-5 and J usage is TRBJ1-5; TRBD1 matches 7 bases. V dropped 0 bases and J dropped 7; count of bases not matched to a gene: 6. Germline assignment: CDR1 MNHEY and CDR2 SVGAGI. This CDR3 contains 15 residues. The CDR3 here is CASSYSNRGQQPQHF. DNA for the CDR3: TGTGCCAGCAGTTACTCGAACAGGGGTCAACAGCCCCAGCATTTT.

V usage is TRBV5-1 and J usage is TRBJ2-5; tentative D call: TRBD2 (6 bases). This CDR3 has 20 amino acids. CDR1 is SGHRS and CDR2 is YFSETQ in the germline V gene. V was cut by 0 bases and J by 2 bases, with 26 bases left in between. CDR3 sequence (DNA): TGCGCCAGCAGCTTGGTACGTCTGAGCGGGCCCAGAGGAGGTCAAGAGACCCAGTACTTC. As protein: CASSLVRLSGPRGGQETQYF.

This rearrangement joins TRBV6-6 to TRBJ1-4; 11 positions match TRBD1. The junction had 5 bases not matched to a gene; V was cut back by 5 bases and J by 6 bases. Germline CDR1 reads MNHNY; CDR2 reads SVGAGI (reference sequence). The CDR3 has 15 amino acids. CDR3 residues: CASSPRTGGDEKLFF. For the CDR3, the DNA is TGTGCCAGCAGTCCCAGGACAGGGGGCGATGAAAAACTGTTTTTT.